A selection of T cell receptor beta chains follows, all from one sample in a study of blood T cell repertoires in COVID-19. Here immunoSEQ multiplex PCR was the method, and the copy in TCRdb shows in-frame clones only, minus some. The table shows approximately 100,000 clones, with 85% occurring only once. Sequenced material: peripheral blood. These receptors came from a man aged 80 or over with acute or convalescent COVID-19. The CDR3 runs from the conserved cysteine through the conserved F or W. Fields, in order: J gene, D gene, clone size, V gene, CDR3 DNA, CDR3 protein. D genes are given only for firm matches. Size is stated for part of the rows, as once, few or many counts, or as a class when the clone is expanded.

TRBJ2-7 | TRBD1 | . | TRBV9 | TGTGCCAGCAGCCCACAGGGGGTCGAGCAGTACTTC | CASSPQGVEQYF
TRBJ1-1 | . | . | TRBV19 | TGTGCCAGTAGTATCGAAGCGCGCACTGAAGCTTTCTTT | CASSIEARTEAFF
TRBJ1-2 | TRBD1 | . | TRBV28 | TGTGCCAGCAGTTTCCTCACACCCTGGACAGGGGGGGGCTATGGCTACACCTTC | CASSFLTPWTGGGYGYTF
TRBJ1-6 | . | . | TRBV13 | TGTGCCAGCAGCTTAGGGGCTCGGGGTAATTCACCCCTCCACTTT | CASSLGARGNSPLHF
TRBJ2-2 | TRBD2 | . | TRBV6-2/TRBV6-3 | TGTGCCAGCAGTTACCGACTAGCGGGAGAGTTCACCGGGGAGCTGTTTTTT | CASSYRLAGEFTGELFF
TRBJ2-5 | TRBD2 | . | TRBV19 | TGTGCCAGTAGTATTTCCAAAGCCGGGACTAGCGGGAGGGCCGGAGAGACCCAGTACTTC | CASSISKAGTSGRAGETQYF
TRBJ2-1 | . | . | TRBV28 | TGTGCCAGCCTCCTTCTTGGGGGGAACAATGAGCAGTTCTTC | CASLLLGGNNEQFF
TRBJ2-7 | TRBD1 | . | TRBV9 | TGTGCCAGCAGCACAAATCCACTCCCCCGAACAGGGGGTTACGAGCAGTACTTC | CASSTNPLPRTGGYEQYF
TRBJ1-5 | . | . | TRBV6-5 | TGTGCCAGTCGCCCAGGGGATCGCAATCAGCCCCAGCATTTT | CASRPGDRNQPQHF
TRBJ1-4 | . | . | TRBV18 | TGTGCCAGCTCACTTTATCAGGGGCTGGGGGAAAAACTGTTTTTT | CASSLYQGLGEKLFF
TRBJ2-2 | . | . | TRBV24-1 | TGTGCCACCGTAGCCGGGGTTGGAACCGGGGAGCTGTTTTTT | CATVAGVGTGELFF
TRBJ2-2 | TRBD2 | . | TRBV9 | TGTGCCAGCAGCGCCCGGGAGACTAGCGGGAGCTGGGAGCTGTTTTTT | CASSARETSGSWELFF
TRBJ2-1 | TRBD2 | . | TRBV20-1 | TGCAGTGCTAGTGGGATAGCGGGATACAATGAGCAGTTCTTC | CSASGIAGYNEQFF
TRBJ2-7 | . | once | TRBV14 | TGTGCCAGCAGCCCGGGGACACCACCATCCTACGAGCAGTACTTC | CASSPGTPPSYEQYF
TRBJ2-5 | TRBD1 | . | TRBV7-2 | TGTGCCAGCAGCTCGACAGGGGGTAAGGAGACCCAGTACTTC | CASSSTGGKETQYF
TRBJ1-4 | . | . | TRBV28 | TGTGCCAGCCAGAATCTGCTGGAAAAACTGTTTTTT | CASQNLLEKLFF
TRBJ2-6 | . | . | TRBV29-1 | TGCAGCGTCCTCCCCAGGGAGGCCTCTGGGGCCAACGTCCTGACTTTC | CSVLPREASGANVLTF
TRBJ2-1 | . | . | TRBV27 | TGTGCCAGCAGTTTACGAGGGCTAGTTTACAATGAGCAGTTCTTC | CASSLRGLVYNEQFF
TRBJ1-4 | . | . | TRBV28 | TGTGCCAGCAGTTCAACGCGACGTCTTAACCCGACAGGAACTAATGAAAAACTGTTTTTT | CASSSTRRLNPTGTNEKLFF
TRBJ1-4 | . | . | TRBV7-6 | TGTGCCAGCAGCCAAACTACAGGGCAGGGGCCTAATGAAAAACTGTTTTTT | CASSQTTGQGPNEKLFF
TRBJ2-7 | TRBD2 | . | TRBV7-2 | TGTGCCAGCAGTCCCAGCGGGGGCGAGCAGTACTTC | CASSPSGGEQYF
TRBJ2-7 | . | . | TRBV5-8 | TGTGCCAGCAGCTTGGAAAGAGGAGGTGTCTACGAGCAGTACTTC | CASSLERGGVYEQYF
TRBJ2-6 | TRBD2 | . | TRBV27 | TGTGCCAGCAGTAAGCAACTAGCGGGAGCCTCGGGGGCCAACGTCCTGACTTTC | CASSKQLAGASGANVLTF
TRBJ2-2 | . | . | TRBV27 | TGTGCCAGCAGTTTAGGGCAGGGCAACACCGGGGAGCTGTTTTTT | CASSLGQGNTGELFF
TRBJ1-5 | . | . | TRBV30 | TGTGCCTGGAGTGTAGGGCAGGGACAGCCCCAGCATTTT | CAWSVGQGQPQHF
TRBJ2-7 | . | . | TRBV20-1 | TGCAGTGCCAGGACTGGATACGAGCAGTACTTC | CSARTGYEQYF
TRBJ2-2 | . | . | TRBV19 | TGTGCCAGTAGTATTGTCTATCGGACCGGGGAGCTGTTTTTT | CASSIVYRTGELFF
TRBJ2-3 | TRBD2 | . | TRBV5-4 | TGTGCCAGCACCACACGCAAACGGGAGGGCGGCACAGATACGCAGTATTTT | CASTTRKREGGTDTQYF
TRBJ2-3 | TRBD2 | . | TRBV5-1 | TGCGCCAGTCAGACTAGCGGGAAAGATACGCAGTATTTT | CASQTSGKDTQYF
TRBJ1-6 | TRBD1 | . | TRBV6-4 | TGTGCCAGCAGTGAGCAGGGGGCGCTTGGTTCACCCCTCCACTTT | CASSEQGALGSPLHF
TRBJ2-2 | TRBD2 | . | TRBV2 | TGTGCCAGCAGCAGACTAGCGGTTTCGAACACCGGGGAGCTGTTTTTT | CASSRLAVSNTGELFF
TRBJ2-5 | TRBD2 | . | TRBV5-4 | TGTGCCAGCAGCTTGGGCGGGGGGACTAGGCAAGAGACCCAGTACTTC | CASSLGGGTRQETQYF
TRBJ1-3 | TRBD1 | . | TRBV5-4 | TGTGCCAGCAGCCCCCGGGGGGGGACAGGGACTGGAAACACCATATATTTT | CASSPRGGTGTGNTIYF
TRBJ2-7 | . | few | TRBV15 | TGTGCCACCAGCAGACGTAAAGGATACTACTACGAGCAGTACTTC | CATSRRKGYYYEQYF
TRBJ1-1 | TRBD1 | few | TRBV4-2 | TGTGCCAGCAGCCCCGGGACAGAGAACACTGAAGCTTTCTTT | CASSPGTENTEAFF
TRBJ2-2 | TRBD2 | . | TRBV2 | TGTGCCAGCAGCCCTAGCGGGAGAGGGACCGGGGAGCTGTTTTTT | CASSPSGRGTGELFF
TRBJ1-4 | . | . | TRBV28 | TGTGCCAGCAGTTCAAGACAGCTAAATGAAAAACTGTTTTTT | CASSSRQLNEKLFF
TRBJ2-3 | . | . | TRBV5-1 | TGCGCCAGCAGCCAGGGGAGGGTTTCTAGCACAGATACGCAGTATTTT | CASSQGRVSSTDTQYF
TRBJ2-1 | . | . | TRBV11-3 | TGTGCCAGCAGCTTAGTCATGGGGGCTAACAATGAGCAGTTCTTC | CASSLVMGANNEQFF
TRBJ2-7 | TRBD1 | . | TRBV5-6 | TGTGCCAGCAGCGCATACCGGGACAGGGTTTCCTACGAGCAGTACTTC | CASSAYRDRVSYEQYF
TRBJ1-4 | . | . | TRBV7-9 | TGTGCCAGCAGCTTAGCCCGAGCAGGGGTGGGTGAAAAACTGTTTTTT | CASSLARAGVGEKLFF
TRBJ2-1 | . | . | TRBV10-1 | TGCGCCAGCAGTCCCGGGTATGGCTACAATGAGCAGTTCTTC | CASSPGYGYNEQFF
TRBJ1-6 | . | . | TRBV18 | TGTGCCAGCTCACCACAGACTGATAATTCACCCCTCCACTTT | CASSPQTDNSPLHF
TRBJ2-3 | TRBD2 | once | TRBV5-1 | TGCGCCAGCAGCTTGCCCCCTAGCGGGAGGCCCACAGATACGCAGTATTTT | CASSLPPSGRPTDTQYF
TRBJ2-2 | . | . | TRBV11-3 | TGTGCCAGCAGCGCTTCAGGGGTGAGGACCGGGGAGCTGTTTTTT | CASSASGVRTGELFF
TRBJ1-2 | . | . | TRBV30 | TGTGCCTGGAGTCGACCCCCTCCCCAGGTCTACTATGGCTACACCTTC | CAWSRPPPQVYYGYTF
TRBJ2-7 | . | . | TRBV14 | TGTGCCAGCAGCCAAGCAGGGCGCGAGCAGTACTTC | CASSQAGREQYF
TRBJ2-2 | TRBD1 | . | TRBV6-5 | TGTGCCAGCAGCGGGACAGATAGCGGGGAGCTGTTTTTT | CASSGTDSGELFF
TRBJ2-7 | . | . | TRBV18 | TGTGCCAGCTCAACATCGACAGCATCCTACGAGCAGTACTTC | CASSTSTASYEQYF
TRBJ1-4 | TRBD1 | . | TRBV7-9 | TGTGCCAGCAGCCCCGACCCGGGACAGGGGAATGAAAAACTGTTTTTT | CASSPDPGQGNEKLFF
TRBJ1-5 | TRBD1 | . | TRBV6-2/TRBV6-3 | TGTGCCAGCAGTTTCCCCACAGGGGCCAATCAGCCCCAGCATTTT | CASSFPTGANQPQHF
TRBJ1-6 | TRBD1 | . | TRBV6-1 | TGTGCCAGCAGTGAAGCGCTAATAAGGACAGGGAGGAATTCACCCCTCCACTTT | CASSEALIRTGRNSPLHF